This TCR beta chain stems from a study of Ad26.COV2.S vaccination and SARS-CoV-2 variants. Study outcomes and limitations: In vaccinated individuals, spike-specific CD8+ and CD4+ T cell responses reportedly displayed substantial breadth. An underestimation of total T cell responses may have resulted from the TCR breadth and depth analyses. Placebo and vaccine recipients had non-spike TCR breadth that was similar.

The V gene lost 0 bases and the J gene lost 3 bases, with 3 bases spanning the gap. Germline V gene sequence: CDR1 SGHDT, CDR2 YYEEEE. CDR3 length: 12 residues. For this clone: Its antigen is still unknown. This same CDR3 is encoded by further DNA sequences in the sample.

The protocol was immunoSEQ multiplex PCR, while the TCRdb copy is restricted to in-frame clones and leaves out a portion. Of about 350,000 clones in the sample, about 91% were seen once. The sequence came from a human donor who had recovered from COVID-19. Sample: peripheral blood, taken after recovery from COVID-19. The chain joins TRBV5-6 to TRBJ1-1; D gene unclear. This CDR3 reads CASSLGDTEAFF. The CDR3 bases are TGTGCCAGCAGCTTGGGGGACACTGAAGCTTTCTTT.